The present entry profiles one T cell receptor beta chain with its context. It lacks a known antigen. Base qualities are not provided; no much larger clone lies one nucleotide away. The data stem from a study of T cell changes during pregnancy in multiple sclerosis (dated by TCRdb to the late 2010s). Regarding the research as a whole: The study looked at changes in the T cell repertoire across pregnancy in women with multiple sclerosis.

Receptors were amplified or captured by the immunoSEQ multiplex PCR assay. Imported from immuneACCESS, the table was reduced by TCRdb to in-frame sequences with V and J called. These copies leave out some clones; in studies compared against another copy, an unresolved V gene accounts for under half, and the cause of the remainder is not known. The sample records tens of thousands of clones, about 90% of which are singletons. The ten largest clones add up to under 0.75% of the sample. Measured from the cysteine to the phenylalanine, the CDR3 is 15 residues long. Of all the DNA, just the CDR3 is kept, 45 bases in frame from base 1. The V end gives up 4 bases and the J end 4 bases, leaving 5 bases in the junction not matched to a gene. The germline V gene gives CDR1 as MNHEY and CDR2 as SVGAGI.

Material: CD4+ T cells from peripheral blood mononuclear cells, obtained in the third trimester of pregnancy. The rearranged chain carries TRBV6-5 and TRBJ2-2, and TRBD2 aligns with 8 junction nucleotides. The sequence was collected from a female donor in good health, enrolled as a control in a pregnancy study. The CDR3 amino acid sequence is: CASSSGREGTGELFF. The bases read TGTGCCAGCAGTTCCGGACGGGAGGGCACCGGGGAGCTGTTTTTT.